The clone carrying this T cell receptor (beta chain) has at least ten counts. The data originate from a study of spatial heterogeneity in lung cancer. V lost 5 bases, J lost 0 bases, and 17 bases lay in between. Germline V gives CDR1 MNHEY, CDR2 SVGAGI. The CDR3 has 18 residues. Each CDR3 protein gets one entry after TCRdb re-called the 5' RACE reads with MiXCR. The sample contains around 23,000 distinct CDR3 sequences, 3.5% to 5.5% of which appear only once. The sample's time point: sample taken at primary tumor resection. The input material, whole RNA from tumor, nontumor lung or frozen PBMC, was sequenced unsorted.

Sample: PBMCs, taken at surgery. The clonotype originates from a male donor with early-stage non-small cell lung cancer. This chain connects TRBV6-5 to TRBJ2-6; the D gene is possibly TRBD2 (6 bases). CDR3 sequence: CASSRTGRGHSGANVLTF. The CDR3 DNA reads TGTGCCAGCAGTCGGACCGGGCGGGGCCACTCTGGGGCCAACGTCCTGACTTTC.